This TCR beta chain was sequenced for a study of CD8+ T cells in alopecia areata (dated by TCRdb to the late 2010s). In the study overall: High-throughput TCRbeta sequencing was used to examine T cell clonal expansion in alopecia areata in both the C3H/HeJ mouse model and human patients. In humans, TCRbeta sequencing was performed on scalp tissue and on sorted CD4+ and CD8+ peripheral blood T cells from healthy controls and from patients with patchy or totalis/universalis alopecia areata. Scalp clonality was compared across normal scalp (n=4), patchy alopecia areata scalp (n=8), and alopecia totalis/universalis scalp (n=8). RNA was obtained with the PAXgene miRNA kit for fixed scalp, the miRNeasy kit for PBMCs, and the RNeasy kit for mouse skin. Amplification of TCRbeta CDR3 regions was done by immunoSEQ multiplex PCR using 35 Vbeta forward primers and 13 Jbeta reverse primers. The study at large found these results: Unlike mouse skin, where gammadelta T cells dominate, normal human skin contains resident alphabeta T cells that get sequenced too, which complicates analysis of the scalp TCR repertoire. Compared with normal scalp, lesional scalp had higher clonality and more expanded CD8+ clones, particularly in alopecia totalis/universalis, a pattern that suggests antigenic drive. Shared TCR sequences between patients were less evident than in mice, which may be partly attributable to HLA diversity in the patient population.

In roughly 5 patients from the biomarker study, an additional sort separated CD25+CD127- cells out of the CD4+ cells. Lesional scalp punch biopsies and peripheral blood were collected from alopecia areata patients. PBMCs were isolated by density centrifugation and stained for CD3, CD4 and CD8, after which CD4+ and CD8+ T cells were sorted on a FACSAria. Untreated alopecia areata patients were recruited as part of a multicenter biomarker study. Regarding this clone: The target of this receptor is not known. Base qualities were left out, and no much larger clone turns up one base away.

The library was generated by the immunoSEQ multiplex PCR assay. RNA was extracted from all samples and reverse transcribed into cDNA as template for TCR sequencing. First-strand cDNA was synthesized using SuperScript III with a 2:1 mix of oligo-dT and random hexamers. A synthetic immune receptor repertoire was used to measure amplification bias, and any remaining bias was corrected computationally. As for the original processing: After raw reads were preprocessed to remove errors, the CDR3 was defined following IMGT conventions as running from the conserved cysteine to phenylalanine. To get clonality, Shannon entropy was normalized by log2 of the number of productive unique TCRs and the result was subtracted from 1. Whether scalp clones were CD4 or CD8 was inferred by matching scalp TCRbeta sequences against CD4 and CD8 repertoires sorted from blood. TCRdb re-hosts the immuneACCESS table, in-frame sequences only. Its copies lack some clones; in the studies checked, an unresolved V gene accounts for under half of them, and the cause for the rest is not known. That table gives V, J and clone size, and the DNA gave D and trimming. A total of 13,000 to 15,000 clones appear in this sample, 45% to 65% of them only once. The leading ten clones occupy over 3% of the sample.

The germline V gene sets CDR1 to SGDLS and CDR2 to YYNGEE. V loses 3 bases at its end and J loses 1 base; junction bases beyond the gene matches: 8. Including the terminal cysteine and phenylalanine, the CDR3 comprises 16 residues. Left in the record is the CDR3 DNA by itself, 48 bases read in frame from the first base. The receptor chain draws on TRBV9 and TRBJ2-3; 7 nucleotides in the junction match TRBD2. The specimen sequenced was CD4+ Tregs sorted from blood. The TCR comes from a human donor with alopecia areata. The CDR3 reads CASSAGGRARTDTQYF. The sequenced DNA: TGTGCCAGCAGCGCCGGAGGGAGGGCTCGCACAGATACGCAGTATTTT.